Below, 17 T cell receptor beta chains from the same sample are listed, as sequenced in a study of OX40 agonist ivuxolimab in advanced cancers. Sequencing was performed with immunoSEQ multiplex PCR; in TCRdb, only in-frame clones are kept and a portion is missing. The sample yields 30,000 or so clones, 85% to 95% seen once. The sample consisted of CD4+ or CD8+ T cells sorted from blood, taken in a trial of the OX40 agonist ivuxolimab. These receptors all come from an adult with an advanced solid tumor such as melanoma, head and neck, liver or kidney cancer.

The chain carries TRBV2 and TRBJ2-7, with D possibly being TRBD1 (6 bases). Germline CDR1 reads SNHLY; CDR2 reads FYNNEI. The V end lost 3 bases, the J end lost 2 bases, and 11 bases lay between the germline ends. The CDR3 runs to 14 residues. CDR3 protein: CASSDRGRTYEQYF. The CDR3 region has the DNA TGTGCCAGCAGTGACAGGGGCCGCACCTACGAGCAGTACTTC.

The chain combines TRBV11-2 with TRBJ1-2; D may be TRBD1 (5 bases). Deletions cut 3 bases from V and 8 bases from J, with 13 bases between. Germline V CDR1 and CDR2: SGHAT, FQNNGV. This CDR3 contains 13 residues. The CDR3 DNA sequence: TGTGCCAGCAGCTTTCGAGGGGCCCCCGGCTACACCTTC. As protein: CASSFRGAPGYTF.

The chain employs TRBV7-9 and TRBJ2-5; D remains ambiguous. The CDR3 consists of 11 residues. The germline V gene encodes CDR1 SEHNR and CDR2 FQNEAQ (reference sequence). The V end lost 1 base, the J end lost 7 bases, and 4 bases lay between the germline ends. The CDR3 loop reads CASSLGGTQYF. The CDR3, as DNA: TGTGCCAGCAGCTTAGGGGGGACCCAGTACTTC.

The chain joins TRBV7-9 to TRBJ2-4; D is unresolved. This CDR3 is 13 amino acids long. In germline, CDR1 is SEHNR, CDR2 FQNEAQ (reference sequence). Trimming shortened V by 3 bases and J by 5 bases, and 8 bases separated the two germline ends. The CDR3 sequence: CASSLARENIQYF. CDR3 bases: TGTGCCAGCAGCTTGGCTCGGGAAAACATTCAGTACTTC.

The chain uses TRBV27 and TRBJ1-5; TRBD1 matches at 8 bases. The CDR3 has 14 amino acids. CDR1 and CDR2 (germline): MNHEY, SMNVEV (reference sequence). Trimming at V came to 5 bases and at J to 7 bases, leaving 7 bases not matched to a gene. The CDR3 nucleotides read TGTGCCAGCAGTCCGTCGGACAGGGACCAGCCCCAGCATTTT. Amino acid sequence: CASSPSDRDQPQHF.

V and J are TRBV15 and TRBJ2-3; D not certain. The CDR3 totals 13 residues. From germline, CDR1 is LNHNV and CDR2 YYDKDF (reference sequence). Trimming left V 4 bases short and J 2 bases short, with 7 bases between. CDR3 region: CATSTAVTDTQYF. DNA of the CDR3: TGTGCCACCAGCACTGCCGTCACAGATACGCAGTATTTT.

The chain recombines TRBV2 with TRBJ2-2; 10 nucleotides match TRBD1. Germline V gene lookup returns CDR1 SNHLY and CDR2 FYNNEI. The CDR3 runs 14 residues. J gave up 7 bases and V 10 bases, and 9 bases lay outside the gene matches. This chain's CDR3 is CAIEGGQGFGELFF. The CDR3 bases are TGTGCCATCGAAGGGGGACAGGGGTTCGGGGAGCTGTTTTTT.

The chain carries TRBV29-1 and TRBJ1-5; 7 nucleotides align to TRBD1. The CDR3 contains 13 residues. CDR1 SQVTM and CDR2 ANQGSEA come from the germline V gene. With V trimmed by 5 bases and J by 2 bases, 3 bases remained unmatched. CDR3 region: CSVTGVGNQPQHF. The CDR3 bases are TGCAGCGTTACAGGGGTAGGCAATCAGCCCCAGCATTTT.

The rearrangement joins TRBV6-5 to TRBJ2-3; TRBD2 might be the D (6 bases). Trimming removed 4 bases from V and 6 bases from J, with 17 bases in between. The CDR3 has 15 residues. Germline-derived CDR1 and CDR2 are MNHEY and SVGAGI. CDR3 protein: CASSLAGSGDDTQYF. The CDR3 DNA follows: TGTGCCAGCAGTTTGGCGGGATCGGGCGACGATACGCAGTATTTT.

The rearrangement links TRBV7-3 to TRBJ1-6; unclear D gene. There are 17 residues in the CDR3. The ends were cut back, 5 bases at V and 5 bases at J, with 19 bases in the middle. Germline CDR1 and CDR2: SGHTA and FQGTGA. DNA for the CDR3: TGTGCCAGCAGCACCCGGACCCCCTCAAGGGATAATTCACCCCTCCACTTT. It translates to CASSTRTPSRDNSPLHF.

In its sample, this clone was seen once. This sequence joins TRBV12-5 and TRBJ2-3; maybe TRBD1 (6 bases). V lost 2 bases and J 6 bases, leaving 21 bases between the germline ends. The V gene's germline CDR1 is LGHNT and CDR2 FRNRAP. This CDR3 region has 17 residues. CDR3 region: CASGLSPGLGAADTQYF. As DNA, the CDR3 is TGTGCTAGTGGTTTGTCCCCCGGCCTGGGGGCCGCGGATACGCAGTATTTT. Supplemented by reference TRBV12-5 and TRBJ2-3, the full variable domain reads DARVTQTPRHKVTEMGQEVTMRCQPILGHNTVFWYRQTMMQGLELLAYFRNRAPLDDSGMPKDRFSAEMPDATLATLKIQPSEPRDSAVYFCASGLSPGLGAADTQYFGPGTRLTVL.

The rearrangement links TRBV2 to TRBJ1-5, with a possible D match to TRBD1 (5 bases). The V end was cut by 3 bases, the J end by 6 bases, with 12 bases between. Germline V CDR1 and CDR2: SNHLY, FYNNEI. The CDR3 length is 14 residues. The CDR3 region has the DNA TGTGCCAGCAGTGACCCAGGGACCCCTCAGCCCCAGCATTTT. It specifies CASSDPGTPQPQHF.

V usage is TRBV5-8 and J usage is TRBJ2-7, with D perhaps TRBD2 (5 bases). Germline V CDR1 and CDR2: SGHTS, YDEGEE. The CDR3 sequence is 14 residues long. V dropped 4 bases and J dropped 1 base, with 12 bases sitting between them. The CDR3: CASSQSGYSYEQYF. CDR3 bases: TGTGCCAGCAGCCAAAGCGGATATTCCTACGAGCAGTACTTC.

The V and J genes are TRBV9 and TRBJ1-5, with no clear D. The V end lost 0 bases, the J end lost 3 bases, and 10 bases lay between the germline ends. The CDR3 has 15 amino acids. CDR1 is SGDLS and CDR2 is YYNGEE in the germline V gene. CDR3 sequence: CASSVGSLPNQPQHF. As DNA, the CDR3 is TGTGCCAGCAGCGTAGGGTCCCTCCCCAATCAGCCCCAGCATTTT.

This rearrangement joins TRBV19 to TRBJ1-5, with TRBD1 identical over 11 bases. This CDR3 has 15 residues. Per the germline V gene, CDR1 is LNHDA and CDR2 is SQIVND (reference sequence). After removal of 5 bases from V and 4 bases from J, the junction contained 4 bases not matched to a gene. The DNA for the CDR3 is TGTGCCAGTAGTCCGGACAGGGGGCTTAATCAGCCCCAGCATTTT. Its protein is CASSPDRGLNQPQHF.

The rearrangement links TRBV11-2 to TRBJ1-3, with D tentatively TRBD1 (5 bases). The V end was cut by 1 base, the J end by 4 bases, with 11 bases between. Germline V gene data show CDR1 as SGHAT and CDR2 as FQNNGV. This CDR3 contains 15 residues. The DNA of the CDR3 is TGTGCCAGCAGCTTAGTGGCAGGGAGAGGAAACACCATATATTTT. Translated: CASSLVAGRGNTIYF.

V and J are TRBV13 and TRBJ1-1; no clear D. The length of the CDR3 is 12 residues. In germline, CDR1 is PRHDT, CDR2 FYEKMQ (reference sequence). The germline V and J ends were trimmed by 5 bases and 2 bases, with 6 bases remaining between them. As DNA, the CDR3 is TGTGCCAGCAGCCGAAGTAACACTGAAGCTTTCTTT. The encoded protein is CASSRSNTEAFF. Variable domain in full (rest from reference TRBV13 and TRBJ1-1): AAGVIQSPRHLIKEKRETATLKCYPIPRHDTVYWYQQGPGQDPQFLISFYEKMQSDKGSIPDRFSAQQFSDYHSELNMSSLELGDSALYFCASSRSNTEAFFGQGTRLTVV.